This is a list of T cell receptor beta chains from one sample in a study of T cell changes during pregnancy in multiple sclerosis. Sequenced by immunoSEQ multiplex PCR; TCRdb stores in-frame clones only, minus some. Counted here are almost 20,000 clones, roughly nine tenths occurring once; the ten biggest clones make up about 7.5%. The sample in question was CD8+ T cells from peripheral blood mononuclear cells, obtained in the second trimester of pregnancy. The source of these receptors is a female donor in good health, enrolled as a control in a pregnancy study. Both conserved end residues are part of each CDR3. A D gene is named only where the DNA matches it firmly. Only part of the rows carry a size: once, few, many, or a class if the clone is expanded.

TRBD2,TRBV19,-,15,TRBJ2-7,TGTGCCAGTAGTGAAAGTTGGCTAGCGGGGAACGAGCAGTACTTC,CASSESWLAGNEQYF
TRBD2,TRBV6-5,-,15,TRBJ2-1,TGTGCCAGCAGTTACCTCTCTGTGACTAGCGGGGAGCAGTTCTTC,CASSYLSVTSGEQFF
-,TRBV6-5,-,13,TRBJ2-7,TGTGCCAGCAGCATTTATCGAGGGTCCGAGCAGTACTTC,CASSIYRGSEQYF
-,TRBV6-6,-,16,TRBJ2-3,TGTGCCAGCACCTGGACACCCCCAGGGGGCACAGATACGCAGTATTTT,CASTWTPPGGTDTQYF
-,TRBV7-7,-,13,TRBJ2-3,TGTGCTAGCAGCCCCACTAGGACAGATACGCAGTATTTT,CASSPTRTDTQYF
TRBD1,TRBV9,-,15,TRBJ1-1,TGTGCCAGCAGCGTAGAGGGGGGACAGGGAAGTGAAGCTTTCTTT,CASSVEGGQGSEAFF
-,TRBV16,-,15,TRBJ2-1,TGTGCCAGCAGCCAGGCTGACAGGTTCTACAATGAGCAGTTCTTC,CASSQADRFYNEQFF
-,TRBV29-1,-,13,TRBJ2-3,TGCAGCGTTGGAGGGCAGAGCACAGATACGCAGTATTTT,CSVGGQSTDTQYF
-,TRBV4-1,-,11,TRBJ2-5,TGCGCCAGCAGCCTACAAGAGACCCAGTACTTC,CASSLQETQYF
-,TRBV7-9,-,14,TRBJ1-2,TGTGCCAGCAGCTTAGACAGGACCAACTATGGCTACACCTTC,CASSLDRTNYGYTF
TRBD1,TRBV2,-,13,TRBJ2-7,TGTGCCAGCACCCACCCGACAGGGGTCGAGCAGTACTTC,CASTHPTGVEQYF
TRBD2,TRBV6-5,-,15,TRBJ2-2,TGTGCCATAGGGAGGCTAGCGGGAAACACCGGGGAGCTGTTTTTT,CAIGRLAGNTGELFF
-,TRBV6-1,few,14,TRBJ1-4,TGTGCCAGCAGCCGAGGAGAAGATTCGGAAAAACTGTTTTTT,CASSRGEDSEKLFF
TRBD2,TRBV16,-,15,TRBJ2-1,TGTGCCAGCAGCCCGCGGGGGGGCTCCTACAATGAGCAGTTCTTC,CASSPRGGSYNEQFF
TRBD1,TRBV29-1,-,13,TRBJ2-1,TGCAGCGTTGATGGGGACAGGTACAATGAGCAGTTCTTC,CSVDGDRYNEQFF
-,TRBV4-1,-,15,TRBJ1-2,TGCGCCAGCAGCCCTGGGGGGGGACCAAACTATGGCTACACCTTC,CASSPGGGPNYGYTF
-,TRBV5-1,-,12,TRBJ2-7,TGCGCCAGCAGCTTAACAAGTGGCGAGCAGTACTTC,CASSLTSGEQYF
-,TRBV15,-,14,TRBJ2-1,TGTGCCACCAGCTTACCCGGGGGGCGCAATGAGCAGTTCTTC,CATSLPGGRNEQFF
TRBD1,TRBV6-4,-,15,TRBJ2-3,TGTGCCAGCAGCTCCGGGACAGGGGCGGTAGATACGCAGTATTTT,CASSSGTGAVDTQYF
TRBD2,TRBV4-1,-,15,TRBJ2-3,TGCGCCAGCAGCCATTTGGCGGGGGGGCTGGATACGCAGTATTTT,CASSHLAGGLDTQYF
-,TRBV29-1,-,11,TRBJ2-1,TGCAGCGTTGAGAGCGAGAATGAGCAGTTCTTC,CSVESENEQFF
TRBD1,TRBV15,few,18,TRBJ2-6,TGTGCCACCAGCAGAGAAGGGACAGGGAGCCCCGGGGCCAACGTCCTGACTTTC,CATSREGTGSPGANVLTF
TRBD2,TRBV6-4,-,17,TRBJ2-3,TGTGCCAGCAGTGACTCGGCTAGCGGGGGCGGCACAGATACGCAGTATTTT,CASSDSASGGGTDTQYF
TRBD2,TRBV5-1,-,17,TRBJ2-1,TGCGCCAGCAGCTTCACCGTAGCGGGGGGCCCTAGGAATGAGCAGTTCTTC,CASSFTVAGGPRNEQFF
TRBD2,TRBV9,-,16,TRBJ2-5,TGTGCCAGCAGCGCCGCTACTAGCGGGGGGAGGGAGACCCAGTACTTC,CASSAATSGGRETQYF
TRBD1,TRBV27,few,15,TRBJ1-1,TGTGCCAGCAGTTTCGTACAGGGGGGGCCCGCTGAAGCTTTCTTT,CASSFVQGGPAEAFF
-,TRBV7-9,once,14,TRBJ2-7,TGTGCCAGCAGCACAACCACAGGGTCATACGAGCAGTACTTC,CASSTTTGSYEQYF
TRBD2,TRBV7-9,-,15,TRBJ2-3,TGTGCAGTCCAGCGGGGTGGAGTTAGCACAGATACGCAGTATTTT,CAVQRGGVSTDTQYF
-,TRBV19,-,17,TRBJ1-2,TGTGCCAGTAGTATGGAAAGGAGCCTCAAAACTAACTATGGCTACACCTTC,CASSMERSLKTNYGYTF
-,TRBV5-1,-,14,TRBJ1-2,TGCGCCAGCAGCTACGGTGAGGGTCGGTATGGCTACACCTTC,CASSYGEGRYGYTF
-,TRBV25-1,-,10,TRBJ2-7,TGTGCCAGCAGTGCCGGGGAGCAGTACTTC,CASSAGEQYF